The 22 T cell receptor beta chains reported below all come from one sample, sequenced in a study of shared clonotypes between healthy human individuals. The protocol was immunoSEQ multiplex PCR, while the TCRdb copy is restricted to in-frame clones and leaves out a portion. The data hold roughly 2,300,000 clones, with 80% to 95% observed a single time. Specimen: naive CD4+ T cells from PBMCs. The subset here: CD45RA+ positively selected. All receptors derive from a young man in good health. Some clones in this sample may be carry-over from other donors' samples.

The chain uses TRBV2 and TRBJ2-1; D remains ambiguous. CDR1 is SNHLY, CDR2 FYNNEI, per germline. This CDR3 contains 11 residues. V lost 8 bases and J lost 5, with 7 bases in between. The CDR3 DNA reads TGTGCCAGCTGGGTGGACAATGAGCAGTTCTTC. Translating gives CASWVDNEQFF.

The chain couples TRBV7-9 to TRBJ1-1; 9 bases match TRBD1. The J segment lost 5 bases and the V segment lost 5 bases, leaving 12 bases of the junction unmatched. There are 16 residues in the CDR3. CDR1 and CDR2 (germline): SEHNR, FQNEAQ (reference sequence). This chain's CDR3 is CASSPRDRALETEAFF. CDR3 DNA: TGTGCCAGCAGCCCCCGGGACAGGGCGTTGGAGACTGAAGCTTTCTTT.

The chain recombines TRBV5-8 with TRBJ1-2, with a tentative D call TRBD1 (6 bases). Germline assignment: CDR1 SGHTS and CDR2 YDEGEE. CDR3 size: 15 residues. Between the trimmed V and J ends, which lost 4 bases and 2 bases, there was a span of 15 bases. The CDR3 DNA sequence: TGTGCCAGCAGCCCGGAGGGGGGGCGCAACTATGGCTACACCTTC. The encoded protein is CASSPEGGRNYGYTF.

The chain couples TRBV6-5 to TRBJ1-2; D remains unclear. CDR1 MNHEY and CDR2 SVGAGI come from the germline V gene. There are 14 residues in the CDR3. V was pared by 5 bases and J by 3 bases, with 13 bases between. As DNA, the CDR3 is TGTGCCAGCAGTCCAAGGACCTTGGACTATGGCTACACCTTC. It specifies CASSPRTLDYGYTF.

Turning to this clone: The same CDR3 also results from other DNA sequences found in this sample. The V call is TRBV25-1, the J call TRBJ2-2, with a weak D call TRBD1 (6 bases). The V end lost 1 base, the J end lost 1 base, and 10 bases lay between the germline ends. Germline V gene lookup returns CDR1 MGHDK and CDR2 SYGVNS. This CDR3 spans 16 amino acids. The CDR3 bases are TGTGCCAGCAGTGAATCTGGCAGGGGGAACACCGGGGAGCTGTTTTTT. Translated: CASSESGRGNTGELFF.

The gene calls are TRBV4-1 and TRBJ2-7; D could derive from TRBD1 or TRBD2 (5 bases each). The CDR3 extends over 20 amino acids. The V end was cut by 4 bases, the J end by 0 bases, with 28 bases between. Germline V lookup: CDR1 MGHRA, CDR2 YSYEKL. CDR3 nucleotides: TGCGCCAGCAGCCCAGCCCCGCGCGCTATATGGGACCTCAGCTCCTACGAGCAGTACTTC. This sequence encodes CASSPAPRAIWDLSSYEQYF.

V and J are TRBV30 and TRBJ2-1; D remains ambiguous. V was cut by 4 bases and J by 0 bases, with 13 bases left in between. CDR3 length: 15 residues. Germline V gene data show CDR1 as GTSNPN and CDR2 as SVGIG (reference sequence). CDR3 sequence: CAWKQGPSSYNEQFF. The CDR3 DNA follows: TGTGCCTGGAAACAAGGCCCCAGCTCCTACAATGAGCAGTTCTTC.

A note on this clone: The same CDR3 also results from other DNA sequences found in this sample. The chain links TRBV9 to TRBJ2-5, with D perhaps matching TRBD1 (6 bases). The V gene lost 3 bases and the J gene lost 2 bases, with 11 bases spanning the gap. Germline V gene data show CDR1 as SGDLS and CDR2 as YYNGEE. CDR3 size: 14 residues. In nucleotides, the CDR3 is TGTGCCAGCAGCGAACAGGGTAGTCAAGAGACCCAGTACTTC. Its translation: CASSEQGSQETQYF. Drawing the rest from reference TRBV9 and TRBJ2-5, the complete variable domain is DSGVTQTPKHLITATGQRVTLRCSPRSGDLSVYWYQQSLDQGLQFLIQYYNGEERAKGNILERFSAQQFPDLHSELNLSSLELGDSALYFCASSEQGSQETQYFGPGTRLLVL.

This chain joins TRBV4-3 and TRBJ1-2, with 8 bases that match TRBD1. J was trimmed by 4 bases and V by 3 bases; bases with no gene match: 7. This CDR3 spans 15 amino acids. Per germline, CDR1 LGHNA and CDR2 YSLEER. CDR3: CASSQVKTGVYGYTF. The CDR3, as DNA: TGCGCCAGCAGCCAGGTTAAGACAGGGGTCTATGGCTACACCTTC.

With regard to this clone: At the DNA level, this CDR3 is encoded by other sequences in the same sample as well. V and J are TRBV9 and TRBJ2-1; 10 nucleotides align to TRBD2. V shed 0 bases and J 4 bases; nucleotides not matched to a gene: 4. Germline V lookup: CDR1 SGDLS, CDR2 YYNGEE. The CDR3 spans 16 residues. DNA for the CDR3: TGTGCCAGCAGCGTAGGCGCTAGCGGGAGTTACAATGAGCAGTTCTTC. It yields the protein CASSVGASGSYNEQFF.

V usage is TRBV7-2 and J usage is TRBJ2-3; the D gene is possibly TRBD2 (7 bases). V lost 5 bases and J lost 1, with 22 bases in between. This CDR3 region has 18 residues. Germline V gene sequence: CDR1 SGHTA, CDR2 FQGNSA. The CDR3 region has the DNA TGTGCCAGCAGCCTGAGGGGGGGCGCGTTGGGGCGCACAGATACGCAGTATTTT. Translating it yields CASSLRGGALGRTDTQYF.

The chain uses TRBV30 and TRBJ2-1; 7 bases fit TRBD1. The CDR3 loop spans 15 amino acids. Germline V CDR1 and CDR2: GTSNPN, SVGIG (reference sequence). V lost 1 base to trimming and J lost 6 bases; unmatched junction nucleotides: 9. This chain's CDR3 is CAWSALTGLSNEQFF. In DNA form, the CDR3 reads TGTGCCTGGAGTGCACTGACAGGGCTGAGCAATGAGCAGTTCTTC.

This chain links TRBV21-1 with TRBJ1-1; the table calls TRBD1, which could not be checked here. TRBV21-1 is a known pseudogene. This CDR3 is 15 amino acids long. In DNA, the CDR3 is TGTGCCAGCAGCAGACAGCTCAGGTGGGGCACTGAAGCTTTCTTT. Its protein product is CASSRQLRWGTEAFF.

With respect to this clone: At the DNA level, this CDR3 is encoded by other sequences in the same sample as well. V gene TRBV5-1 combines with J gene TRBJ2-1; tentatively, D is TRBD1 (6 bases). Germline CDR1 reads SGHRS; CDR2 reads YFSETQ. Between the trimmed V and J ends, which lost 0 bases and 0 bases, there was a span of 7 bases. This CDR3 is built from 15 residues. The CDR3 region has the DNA TGCGCCAGCAGCTTGGTGACAGGCTCCTACAATGAGCAGTTCTTC. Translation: CASSLVTGSYNEQFF.

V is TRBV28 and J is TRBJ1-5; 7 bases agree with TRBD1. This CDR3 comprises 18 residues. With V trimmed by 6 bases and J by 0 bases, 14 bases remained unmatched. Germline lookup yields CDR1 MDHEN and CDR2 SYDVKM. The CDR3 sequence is CASSNRQGSLYSNQPQHF. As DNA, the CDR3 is TGTGCCAGCAGCAACCGACAGGGATCCCTTTATAGCAATCAGCCCCAGCATTTT.

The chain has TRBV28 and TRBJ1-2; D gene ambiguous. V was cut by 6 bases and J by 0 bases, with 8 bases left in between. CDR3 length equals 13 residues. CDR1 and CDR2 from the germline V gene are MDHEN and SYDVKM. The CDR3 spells CASSWGANYGYTF. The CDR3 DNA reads TGTGCCAGCAGCTGGGGAGCTAACTATGGCTACACCTTC.

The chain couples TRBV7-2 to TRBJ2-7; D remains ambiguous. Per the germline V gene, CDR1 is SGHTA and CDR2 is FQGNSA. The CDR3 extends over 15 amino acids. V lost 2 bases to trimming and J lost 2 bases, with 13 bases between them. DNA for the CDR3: TGTGCCAGCAGCTTATACCTCGGGTTCCCCTACGAGCAGTACTTC. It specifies CASSLYLGFPYEQYF.

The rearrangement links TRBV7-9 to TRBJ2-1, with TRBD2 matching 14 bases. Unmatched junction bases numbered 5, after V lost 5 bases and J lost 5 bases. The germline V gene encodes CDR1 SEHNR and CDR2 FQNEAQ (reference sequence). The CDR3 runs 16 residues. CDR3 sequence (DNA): TGTGCCAGCAGCCCGCCGGGACTAGCGGGAGACAATGAGCAGTTCTTC. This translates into CASSPPGLAGDNEQFF.

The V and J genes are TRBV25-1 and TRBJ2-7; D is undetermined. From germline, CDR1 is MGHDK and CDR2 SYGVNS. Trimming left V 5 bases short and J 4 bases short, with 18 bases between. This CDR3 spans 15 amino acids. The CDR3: CASSSVTKGSYEQYF. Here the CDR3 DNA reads TGTGCCAGCAGTTCGGTGACAAAGGGCTCTTACGAGCAGTACTTC.

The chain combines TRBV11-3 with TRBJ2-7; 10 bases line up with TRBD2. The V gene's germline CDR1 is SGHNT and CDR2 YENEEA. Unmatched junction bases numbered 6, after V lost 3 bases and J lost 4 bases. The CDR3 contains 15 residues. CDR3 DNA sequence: TGTGCCAGCAGCTTCGGAGCGGGAGGGCCTTACGAGCAGTACTTC. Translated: CASSFGAGGPYEQYF.

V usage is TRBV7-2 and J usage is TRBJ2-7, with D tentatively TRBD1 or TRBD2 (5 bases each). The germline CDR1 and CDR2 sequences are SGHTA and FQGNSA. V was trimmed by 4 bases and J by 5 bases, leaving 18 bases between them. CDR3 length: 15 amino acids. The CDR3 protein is CASSSLRGTGDEQYF. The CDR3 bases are TGTGCCAGCAGCTCCCTGAGGGGAACGGGTGACGAGCAGTACTTC.

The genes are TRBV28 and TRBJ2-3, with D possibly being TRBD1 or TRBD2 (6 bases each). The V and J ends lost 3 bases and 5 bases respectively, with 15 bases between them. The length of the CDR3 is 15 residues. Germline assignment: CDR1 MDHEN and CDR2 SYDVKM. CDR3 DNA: TGTGCCAGCAGTTTCTTGGAGGGGGTTGGAGATACGCAGTATTTT. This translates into CASSFLEGVGDTQYF.